Presented here are 21 T cell receptor beta chains from one specimen sequenced in a study of T cell responses to AZD1222 COVID-19 vaccine. The assay was immunoSEQ multiplex PCR, and TCRdb's table has in-frame clones only and misses some. The sample has 40,000 to 55,000 clones, around 90% seen once. Sequenced material: peripheral blood, taken 28 days after the second AZD1222 dose. The receptor set was obtained from an adult who received the AZD1222 COVID-19 vaccine.

V is TRBV3-1 (or the pseudogene TRBV3-2) and J is TRBJ2-1, with D perhaps matching TRBD1 (6 bases). This CDR3 contains 14 residues. Germline-derived CDR1 and CDR2 are LGHDT and YNNKEL (reference sequence). Trimming cost V 3 bases and J 7 bases, with 13 bases left between them. Written as DNA, the CDR3 is TGTGCCAGCAGCCAGGACAGCTACAGGAATGAGCAGTTCTTC. Translated, it gives CASSQDSYRNEQFF.

This sequence joins TRBV10-3 and TRBJ1-2; possibly TRBD1 for D (5 bases). V was pared by 0 bases and J by 3 bases, with 8 bases between. The CDR3 spans 14 residues. Germline V gene data show CDR1 as ENHRY and CDR2 as SYGVKD. The CDR3, as DNA: TGTGCCATCAGTGAGTCTGGGGGGGACTATGGCTACACCTTC. It specifies CAISESGGDYGYTF.

V usage is TRBV6-5 and J usage is TRBJ1-1, with D tentatively TRBD1 (5 bases). Trimming shortened V by 3 bases and J by 4 bases, and 15 bases separated the two germline ends. The CDR3 loop spans 15 amino acids. Per germline, CDR1 MNHEY and CDR2 SVGAGI. The CDR3 DNA reads as TGTGCCAGCAGTTATTTAGGAGGGGCGCTCACTGAAGCTTTCTTT. This encodes CASSYLGGALTEAFF.

The gene calls are TRBV28 and TRBJ1-5; weak D call: TRBD1 (5 bases). This CDR3 is built from 14 residues. Per germline, CDR1 MDHEN and CDR2 SYDVKM. V shed 0 bases and J shed 6 bases, with 9 bases lying between them. The CDR3 reads CASSLWAGSQPQHF. The CDR3 region has the DNA TGTGCCAGCAGTTTATGGGCAGGGTCTCAGCCCCAGCATTTT.

The rearrangement uses TRBV11-3 and TRBJ2-1; possibly TRBD1 or TRBD2 for D (6 bases each). The CDR3 has 13 amino acids. Per the germline V gene, CDR1 is SGHNT and CDR2 is YENEEA. V was pared by 3 bases and J by 8 bases, with 11 bases between. The CDR3: CASSFRGEDEQFF. CDR3 sequence (DNA): TGTGCCAGCAGCTTTAGGGGGGAGGATGAGCAGTTCTTC.

This clone was seen just once. The J gene is TRBJ1-4, the V gene TRBV11-2; D ambiguous. V lost 4 bases and J 3 bases, leaving 12 bases between the germline ends. Germline assignment: CDR1 SGHAT and CDR2 FQNNGV. The CDR3 has 15 amino acids. CDR3 bases: TGTGCCAGCAGCTCCCTGGGTCCCGCTAATGAAAAACTGTTTTTT. Encoded protein: CASSSLGPANEKLFF.

The CDR3 DNA follows: TGTGCCAGCAGCTTAGGGCCGACTAGTACAGCAACCTACGAGCAGTACTTC. The encoded protein is CASSLGPTSTATYEQYF. V is TRBV11-2 and J is TRBJ2-7; a possible D gene is TRBD2 (6 bases). The CDR3 extends over 17 amino acids. Germline values: CDR1 SGHAT, CDR2 FQNNGV. V was shortened by 1 base and J by 2 bases, with 18 bases between the two germline ends. Drawing the rest from reference TRBV11-2 and TRBJ2-7, the complete variable domain is EAGVAQSPRYKIIEKRQSVAFWCNPISGHATLYWYQQILGQGPKLLIQFQNNGVVDDSQLPKDRFSAERLKGVDSTLKIQPAKLEDSAVYLCASSLGPTSTATYEQYFGPGTRLTVT.

V usage is TRBV12-3 or TRBV12-4 and J usage is TRBJ1-6; D ambiguous. CDR3 length: 12 amino acids. Trimming left V 3 bases short and J 7 bases short, with 4 bases between. The CDR3 nucleotides are TGTGCCAGCAGTTTGCAGAATTCACCCCTCCACTTT. Protein: CASSLQNSPLHF.

The chain combines TRBV4-1 with TRBJ1-6; D is possibly TRBD1 (5 bases). Trimming removed 3 bases from V and 8 bases from J, with 8 bases in between. This CDR3 spans 13 amino acids. Germline CDR1 reads MGHRA; CDR2 reads YSYEKL. The CDR3 loop is CASSQGVDSPLHF. CDR3 bases: TGCGCCAGCAGCCAGGGGGTTGATTCACCCCTCCACTTT.

CDR3 loop: CASSGGLAGVMDTGELFF. CDR3 DNA: TGTGCCAGCTCTGGGGGCCTAGCGGGAGTCATGGACACCGGGGAGCTGTTTTTT. The chain has TRBV9 and TRBJ2-2, with TRBD2 identical over 10 bases. CDR1 is SGDLS, CDR2 YYNGEE, per germline. J lost 3 bases, V lost 7 bases, and 15 bases had no gene match. This CDR3 has 18 residues.

V is TRBV12-3 or TRBV12-4 and J is TRBJ2-1; D remains unclear. Trimming shortened V by 2 bases and J by 7 bases, and 9 bases separated the two germline ends. The CDR3 spans 13 residues. The CDR3 DNA reads TGTGCCAGCAGTTTACGAGGACCAAATGAGCAGTTCTTC. This codes for CASSLRGPNEQFF.

This clone was counted a single time. The rearrangement links TRBV4-2 to TRBJ2-3, with 7 bases aligning to TRBD2. CDR3 length: 20 residues. Trimming took 8 bases from V and 2 from J; bases not matched to a gene: 25. CDR1 and CDR2 from the germline V gene are LGHNA and YNFKEQ. The CDR3 sequence: CASPTPLSGGAGLLTDTQYF. The CDR3, as DNA: TGTGCCAGCCCCACCCCCTTATCAGGCGGAGCGGGGCTACTCACAGATACGCAGTATTTT.

The chain uses TRBV4-1 and TRBJ2-3, with a possible D match to TRBD2 (6 bases). This CDR3 has 13 amino acids. Germline V gene lookup returns CDR1 MGHRA and CDR2 YSYEKL. V was clipped by 5 bases and J by 0 bases, with 6 bases between them. The CDR3 DNA reads TGCGCCAGCAGCGGGACTAGCACAGATACGCAGTATTTT. It yields the protein CASSGTSTDTQYF.

This clone was detected only once. The V gene is TRBV9, the J gene TRBJ2-3, with 8 bases fitting TRBD2. Trimming cost V 1 base and J 2 bases; bases outside gene matches: 12. CDR1 and CDR2 (germline): SGDLS, YYNGEE. The CDR3 runs to 18 residues. The DNA for the CDR3 is TGTGCCAGCAGCGTAAGGGGGGGCACTAGCGGCTTCACAGATACGCAGTATTTT. Amino acid sequence: CASSVRGGTSGFTDTQYF.

The chain joins TRBV27 to TRBJ2-7; no definite D call. This CDR3 is 13 amino acids long. V lost 1 base to trimming and J lost 5 bases, with 9 bases between them. Germline-derived CDR1 and CDR2 are MNHEY and SMNVEV (reference sequence). CDR3 coding DNA: TGTGCCAGCAGTTTATTCGGACCGGACGAGCAGTACTTC. Encoded protein: CASSLFGPDEQYF.

V gene TRBV24-1 combines with J gene TRBJ2-7; D is undetermined. The CDR3 covers 16 residues. V was cut by 4 bases and J by 3 bases, with 18 bases left in between. Germline-derived CDR1 and CDR2 are KGHDR and SFDVKD. The CDR3 is CATSDRVHWKGYEQYF. The CDR3 bases are TGTGCCACCAGTGACCGAGTCCACTGGAAGGGCTACGAGCAGTACTTC.

The chain joins TRBV7-9 to TRBJ2-7; weak D call: TRBD2 (6 bases). Trimming cost V 11 bases and J 0 bases, with 14 bases left between them. The CDR3 sequence is 13 residues long. Germline lookup yields CDR1 SEHNR and CDR2 FQNEAQ (reference sequence). CDR3: CAGQAGDSYEQYF. CDR3 sequence (DNA): TGTGCCGGACAAGCGGGTGACTCCTACGAGCAGTACTTC.

This clone was seen a single time. The chain carries TRBV5-8 and TRBJ1-2; D gene uncertain. Per the germline V gene, CDR1 is SGHTS and CDR2 is YDEGEE. The CDR3 covers 14 residues. The V end was cut by 0 bases, the J end by 5 bases, with 11 bases between. CDR3 nucleotides: TGTGCCAGCAGCTTGGGTTTCGGGCGTTATGGCTACACCTTC. Translated: CASSLGFGRYGYTF.

The chain has TRBV28 and TRBJ1-1, with TRBD1 matching 7 bases. This CDR3 comprises 16 residues. Losses at the gene ends were 3 bases for V and 4 bases for J; bases not matched to a gene: 11. CDR1 is MDHEN and CDR2 is SYDVKM in the germline V gene. CDR3 loop: CASSLSSSGGATEAFF. The CDR3 nucleotides are TGTGCCAGCAGTTTGAGCTCCTCAGGGGGTGCCACTGAAGCTTTCTTT.

The rearrangement links TRBV6-2 or TRBV6-3 to TRBJ2-1; 14 nucleotides agree with TRBD2. The CDR3 covers 19 residues. Germline V gene lookup returns CDR1 MNHEY and CDR2 SVGEGT. V was pared by 6 bases and J by 3 bases, with 13 bases of the junction left unmatched. CDR3 sequence reads: CASSRTSGRPQEHYNEQFF. Here the CDR3 DNA reads TGTGCCAGCAGCCGGACTAGCGGGAGGCCCCAGGAACACTACAATGAGCAGTTCTTC.

The CDR3 spells CASRWGGEPSPLHF. The DNA of the CDR3 is TGTGCCAGCAGGTGGGGGGGTGAACCCTCACCCCTCCACTTT. This chain uses TRBV6-5 with TRBJ1-6; the D gene is possibly TRBD1 (5 bases). Germline assignment: CDR1 MNHEY and CDR2 SVGAGI. The CDR3 extends over 14 amino acids. With 6 bases removed from V and 10 bases from J, the gap between germline ends came to 16 bases.